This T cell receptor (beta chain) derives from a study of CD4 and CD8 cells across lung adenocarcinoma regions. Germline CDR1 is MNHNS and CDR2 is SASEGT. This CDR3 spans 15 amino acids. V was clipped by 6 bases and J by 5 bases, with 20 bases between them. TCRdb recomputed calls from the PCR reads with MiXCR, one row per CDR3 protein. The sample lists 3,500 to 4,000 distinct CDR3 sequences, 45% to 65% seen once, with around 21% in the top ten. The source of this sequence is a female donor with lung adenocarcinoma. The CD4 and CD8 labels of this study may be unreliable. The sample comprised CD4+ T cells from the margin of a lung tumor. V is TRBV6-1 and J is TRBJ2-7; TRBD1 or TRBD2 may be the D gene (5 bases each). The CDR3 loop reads CASRKGPQLNDEQYF. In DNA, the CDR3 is TGTGCCAGCAGAAAGGGACCACAACTAAACGACGAGCAGTACTTC.